The entry below gives a single TCR beta chain sequence along with its context. Its cognate antigen is unknown. The CDR3 consists of 17 residues. Germline CDR1 is MNHEY and CDR2 is SMNVEV (reference sequence). Trimming cost V 2 bases and J 0 bases; bases outside gene matches: 5. Use of 60 Vbeta and 13 Jbeta primers characterized the PCR. Assay: immunoSEQ multiplex PCR; the TCRdb copy retains only in-frame clones and omits some. Of approximately 75,000 clones listed, around 80% are singletons. The data belong to a study of cytomegalovirus exposure and HLA in healthy donors. Study results and limitations: A later analysis linked a missense variant in DCLRE1C to the trimming of TCR beta V and J genes.

Sequencing was performed on PBMCs. V gene TRBV27 combines with J gene TRBJ2-5; 11 bases match TRBD2. The source is a male donor in good health and CMV-seronegative. CDR3: CASSLRPSGGYQETQYF. As DNA, the CDR3 is TGTGCCAGCAGTTTACGCCCTAGCGGGGGGTACCAAGAGACCCAGTACTTC.